A selection of T cell receptor beta chains follows, all from one sample in a study of T cells in localized non-small cell lung cancer. The protocol was immunoSEQ multiplex PCR, while the TCRdb copy is restricted to in-frame clones and leaves out a portion. The data show about 870 clones, 20% to 25% seen once. The sequences come from normal lung tissue next to the tumor, collected before any cancer treatment. The receptors stem from a male donor aged 60 or older with stage II squamous cell lung carcinoma. CDR3s include the opening cysteine and the closing phenylalanine or tryptophan. A D gene is named only where the DNA matches it firmly. Not all rows give a size; the values are once, few, many and, for expanded clones, a class.

V	size	D	J	CDR3	DNA
TRBV18	-	-	TRBJ2-5	CASSPKGGGETQYF	TGTGCCAGCTCACCCAAGGGAGGCGGCGAGACCCAGTACTTC
TRBV6-1	medium-sized	TRBD2	TRBJ2-3	CASSEVPTSGSTDTQYF	TGTGCCAGCAGTGAAGTGCCCACTAGCGGAAGCACAGATACGCAGTATTTT
TRBV10-1	-	-	TRBJ2-1	CASSSANEQFF	TGCGCCAGCAGTTCTGCCAATGAGCAGTTCTTC
TRBV28	-	TRBD1	TRBJ2-1	CASHQGQGAGNEQFF	TGTGCCAGCCACCAAGGACAGGGGGCTGGGAATGAGCAGTTCTTC
TRBV18	-	-	TRBJ1-3	CASSPQASKNTIYF	TGTGCCAGCTCACCACAGGCTAGCAAAAACACCATATATTTT
TRBV28	-	-	TRBJ1-5	CASSLMRTSNQPQHF	TGTGCCAGCAGTCTCATGAGGACTTCCAATCAGCCCCAGCATTTT
TRBV9	-	TRBD2	TRBJ2-7	CAIVPSGSFHEQYF	TGTGCCATCGTACCTAGCGGGAGCTTCCACGAGCAGTACTTC
TRBV28	few	-	TRBJ1-5	CASSLYGSNQPQHF	TGTGCCAGCAGTTTATACGGTTCCAATCAGCCCCAGCATTTT
TRBV11-3	-	TRBD2	TRBJ2-7	CASSLTGTSGYEQYF	TGTGCCAGCAGCTTAACCGGGACTAGCGGCTACGAGCAGTACTTC
TRBV6-8	-	-	TRBJ2-1	CASRDGSEPYNEQFF	TGTGCCAGCAGGGATGGTAGCGAACCCTACAATGAGCAGTTCTTC
TRBV19	-	-	TRBJ2-2	CASTPGEMNTGELFF	TGTGCCAGTACTCCGGGGGAAATGAACACCGGGGAGCTGTTTTTT
TRBV10-3	-	-	TRBJ2-7	CAISESPDSSYEQYF	TGTGCCATCAGTGAGTCCCCGGACAGCTCCTACGAGCAGTACTTC
TRBV11-3	large	-	TRBJ2-5	CASILVQGGETQYF	TGTGCCAGCATCCTAGTGCAGGGTGGGGAGACCCAGTACTTC